Presented here are 29 T cell receptor beta chains from one specimen sequenced in a study of T cells in localized non-small cell lung cancer. Profiling relied on immunoSEQ multiplex PCR, and the TCRdb table lists in-frame clones only, not all of them. This sample carries roughly 13,000 clones, around 84% of them seen once, and the ten largest clones take 25% to 35%. The sequences come from peripheral blood, collected before any cancer treatment. These receptors were obtained from a male donor at least 60 years old with stage I squamous cell lung carcinoma.

The chain joins TRBV9 to TRBJ2-5; maybe TRBD1 (5 bases). Germline V gives CDR1 SGDLS, CDR2 YYNGEE. CDR3 length equals 16 residues. The V end was cut by 0 bases, the J end by 5 bases, with 17 bases between. In DNA, the CDR3 is TGTGCCAGCAGCGTAGGTGTAGGGGCGAACGGGGAGACCCAGTACTTC. Encoded protein: CASSVGVGANGETQYF.

V and J are TRBV7-9 and TRBJ2-7, with D unresolved. Germline V gives CDR1 SEHNR, CDR2 FQNEAQ (reference sequence). This CDR3 region has 12 residues. V was trimmed by 4 bases and J by 6 bases, leaving 10 bases between them. CDR3 sequence: CASSWTSGEQYF. Written as DNA, the CDR3 is TGTGCCAGCAGCTGGACGTCGGGCGAGCAGTACTTC.

The CDR3 loop reads CASSLSSGNTIYF. The CDR3 DNA is TGTGCCAGCAGTTTAAGCTCTGGAAACACCATATATTTT. The chain combines TRBV27 with TRBJ1-3, with no clear D. The germline V gene encodes CDR1 MNHEY and CDR2 SMNVEV (reference sequence). This CDR3 comprises 13 residues. Deletions cut 2 bases from V and 0 bases from J, with 2 bases between.

The chain joins TRBV5-1 to TRBJ2-7, with 13 bases fitting TRBD2. Germline trimming cut 7 bases from V and 5 bases from J; bases unmatched to any gene: 3. The CDR3 totals 13 residues. CDR1 is SGHRS, CDR2 YFSETQ, per germline. CDR3 in amino acids: CASWGLAGNEQYF. The CDR3, as DNA: TGCGCCAGCTGGGGACTAGCGGGAAACGAGCAGTACTTC.

The rearrangement joins TRBV27 to TRBJ2-2; TRBD1 might be the D (5 bases). V lost 2 bases to trimming and J lost 4 bases, with 23 bases between them. Germline V gives CDR1 MNHEY, CDR2 SMNVEV (reference sequence). The CDR3 spans 19 residues. DNA for the CDR3: TGTGCCAGCAGTTTAACACCATATTTCAGCCAGGGTGTCACCGGGGAGCTGTTTTTT. This translates into CASSLTPYFSQGVTGELFF.

The chain combines TRBV6-5 with TRBJ2-7; 7 bases are shared with TRBD1. Germline CDR1 MNHEY, CDR2 SVGAGI. Unmatched junction bases numbered 9, after V lost 4 bases and J lost 3 bases. CDR3 length equals 15 residues. This chain's CDR3 is CASSLGDRANYEQYF. The CDR3 DNA is TGTGCCAGCAGTTTAGGGGACAGAGCTAACTACGAGCAGTACTTC.

This chain connects TRBV10-1 to TRBJ2-3; 11 bases map to TRBD1. V lost 4 bases, J lost 3 bases, and 3 bases stayed unmatched. This CDR3 is 15 amino acids long. The germline CDR1 and CDR2 sequences are WNHNN and SYGVQD (reference sequence). The CDR3 DNA reads as TGCGCCAGCAGTGGGGGGACAGGGGGGACAGATACGCAGTATTTT. Encoded protein: CASSGGTGGTDTQYF.

The chain uses TRBV11-3 and TRBJ2-2; maybe TRBD2 (6 bases). Trimming shortened V by 2 bases and J by 4 bases, and 11 bases separated the two germline ends. This CDR3 is 15 amino acids long. Germline V gene lookup returns CDR1 SGHNT and CDR2 YENEEA. Here the CDR3 reads CASSLTVGGTGELFF. The DNA for the CDR3 is TGTGCCAGCAGCTTAACGGTGGGGGGCACCGGGGAGCTGTTTTTT. The full variable domain, rest sourced from reference TRBV11-3 and TRBJ2-2, is EAGVVQSPRYKIIEKKQPVAFWCNPISGHNTLYWYLQNLGQGPELLIRYENEEAVDDSQLPKDRFSAERLKGVDSTLKIQPAELGDSAVYLCASSLTVGGTGELFFGEGSRLTVL.

The sample holds one count of this clone. This sequence joins TRBV27 and TRBJ2-2; 7 bases agree with TRBD2. The J segment lost 6 bases and the V segment lost 3 bases, leaving 1 base of the junction unmatched. Germline V gene lookup returns CDR1 MNHEY and CDR2 SMNVEV (reference sequence). The CDR3 contains 13 residues. The DNA for the CDR3 is TGTGCCAGCAGTTTTACTAGCGCCGGGGAGCTGTTTTTT. Amino acids: CASSFTSAGELFF.

J is TRBJ2-6 and V is TRBV7-9, with a possible D match to TRBD1 (5 bases). CDR1 and CDR2 (germline): SEHNR, FQNEAQ (reference sequence). Trimming took 5 bases from V and 0 from J, leaving 11 bases between them. This CDR3 contains 16 residues. The CDR3 loop reads CASSPTDSSGANVLTF. In DNA form, the CDR3 reads TGTGCCAGCAGCCCGACTGACAGCTCTGGGGCCAACGTCCTGACTTTC.

This rearrangement joins TRBV19 to TRBJ2-2; D gene unclear. Trimming took off 6 bases at V and 4 bases at J, with 3 bases between the two ends. CDR1 and CDR2 (germline): LNHDA, SQIVND (reference sequence). CDR3 length: 11 amino acids. The DNA for the CDR3 is TGTGCCAGTAGGACCACCGGGGAGCTGTTTTTT. The encoded protein is CASRTTGELFF.

This clone was seen only once. The same CDR3 arises from other DNA sequences in this sample as well. This chain uses TRBV7-9 with TRBJ1-1; D possibly corresponds to TRBD1 (6 bases). V shed 5 bases and J shed 7 bases, with 23 bases lying between them. Germline loops: CDR1 SEHNR, CDR2 FQNEAQ (reference sequence). The CDR3 has 16 amino acids. The CDR3 sequence is CASSRRPRGRIDEAFF. CDR3 bases: TGTGCCAGCAGCCGCCGGCCCCGGGGGCGGATCGATGAAGCTTTCTTT.

The V and J genes are TRBV5-8 and TRBJ2-7; the D is unclear. In germline, CDR1 is SGHTS, CDR2 YDEGEE. The CDR3 length is 16 residues. Trimming shortened V by 4 bases and J by 2 bases, and 19 bases separated the two germline ends. The CDR3 here is CASSHRTADPTYEQYF. CDR3 sequence (DNA): TGTGCCAGCAGCCATAGGACCGCCGACCCGACCTACGAGCAGTACTTC.

V usage is TRBV6-1 and J usage is TRBJ2-1; 8 nucleotides agree with TRBD2. This CDR3 is built from 12 residues. Trimming cost V 5 bases and J 9 bases; bases outside gene matches: 3. In germline, CDR1 is MNHNS, CDR2 SASEGT. The CDR3 is CASSFLAGEQFF. The CDR3 DNA follows: TGTGCCAGCAGTTTTCTAGCGGGTGAGCAGTTCTTC.

The chain joins TRBV5-1 to TRBJ1-3, with 7 bases that match TRBD1. V dropped 5 bases and J dropped 1; count of bases not matched to a gene: 6. The CDR3 spans 15 residues. Germline values: CDR1 SGHRS, CDR2 YFSETQ. This CDR3 reads CASSPDRNSGNTIYF. In DNA, the CDR3 is TGCGCCAGCAGTCCGGACAGGAATTCTGGAAACACCATATATTTT.

The chain carries TRBV5-4 and TRBJ2-7, with a tentative D call TRBD2 (6 bases). Germline CDR1 and CDR2: SGHNT and YYREEE (reference sequence). This CDR3 comprises 15 residues. V dropped 0 bases and J dropped 1 base, with 11 bases sitting between them. The CDR3 region is CASSLEGGASYEQYF. The CDR3 DNA sequence: TGTGCCAGCAGCTTGGAGGGCGGGGCGTCCTACGAGCAGTACTTC.

The sample holds one count of this clone. The chain employs TRBV2 and TRBJ1-5; a weak D match, TRBD1 (6 bases). Germline assignment: CDR1 SNHLY and CDR2 FYNNEI. This CDR3 has 13 amino acids. V was pared by 6 bases and J by 4 bases, with 10 bases between. In DNA form, the CDR3 reads TGTGCCAGCAGAACGGACAGTAATCAGCCCCAGCATTTT. Protein: CASRTDSNQPQHF.

The V and J genes are TRBV27 and TRBJ2-7; possible D gene TRBD2, 6 bases. Trimming shortened V by 2 bases and J by 9 bases, and 11 bases separated the two germline ends. Germline-derived CDR1 and CDR2 are MNHEY and SMNVEV (reference sequence). The CDR3 is 12 residues long. CDR3 amino acids: CASSLVGGGQYF. The CDR3 region has the DNA TGTGCCAGCAGTTTAGTGGGGGGAGGGCAGTACTTC.

The chain couples TRBV5-1 to TRBJ2-5, with D unclear. Gene TRBJ2-7 matches the end of the DNA better, so the J call may be wrong. This CDR3 region has 17 residues. The germline CDR1 and CDR2 sequences are SGHRS and YFSETQ. The CDR3 coding sequence is TGCGCCAGCGGAAAAGGTGGCCAGGCATCAAGCTCCTACGAGCAGTACTTC. It translates to CASGKGGQASSSYEQYF.

This clone was found once. The CDR3 spells CASSPSGHTIYF. The CDR3 coding sequence is TGTGCCAGCAGCCCGAGCGGTCACACCATATATTTT. The gene calls are TRBV7-9 and TRBJ1-3; D is unresolved. Germline CDR1 reads SEHNR; CDR2 reads FQNEAQ (reference sequence). V dropped 5 bases and J dropped 8 bases, with 10 bases sitting between them. The CDR3 runs to 12 residues.

This clone has just one count. The chain links TRBV29-1 to TRBJ1-2, with no clear D. The V and J ends lost 6 bases and 2 bases respectively, with 10 bases between them. From germline, CDR1 is SQVTM and CDR2 ANQGSEA. The CDR3 extends over 12 amino acids. CDR3: CSVVLGNYGYTF. The CDR3 bases are TGCAGCGTCGTCCTGGGAAACTATGGCTACACCTTC.

This clone was seen more than once but under ten times. V usage is TRBV12-5 and J usage is TRBJ2-7; 11 bases align to TRBD1. Germline CDR1 and CDR2: LGHNT and FRNRAP. This CDR3 is 15 amino acids long. After removal of 5 bases from V and 4 bases from J, the junction contained 7 bases not matched to a gene. CDR3 nucleotides: TGTGCTAGTGGTGTGCGGACAGGGGGCTTTTACGAGCAGTACTTC. It specifies CASGVRTGGFYEQYF.

The chain joins TRBV11-2 to TRBJ2-7; weak D call: TRBD2 (5 bases). CDR3 length equals 14 residues. Per the germline V gene, CDR1 is SGHAT and CDR2 is FQNNGV. Trimming stripped 1 base from V and 3 bases from J, with 10 bases between. The CDR3 loop is CASSLGAGFYEQYF. CDR3 DNA: TGTGCCAGCAGCTTAGGGGCGGGTTTCTACGAGCAGTACTTC.

The chain uses TRBV5-1 and TRBJ2-1, with D possibly TRBD1 on 5 matching bases. The V end was cut by 1 base, the J end by 4 bases, with 9 bases between. The CDR3 runs 14 residues. Per germline, CDR1 SGHRS and CDR2 YFSETQ. The CDR3 DNA sequence: TGCGCCAGCAGCTTGTATGGGGCGTACAATGAGCAGTTCTTC. This codes for CASSLYGAYNEQFF.

CDR3 nucleotides: TGCGCCAGCTCTGACCGGTCCTACGAGCAGTACTTC. Encoded protein: CASSDRSYEQYF. The chain combines TRBV10-2 with TRBJ2-7; no definite D call. The CDR3 spans 12 residues. Between the trimmed V and J ends, which lost 8 bases and 1 base, there was a span of 9 bases. CDR1 and CDR2 (germline): WSHSY, SAAADI.

This clone was counted once. This chain links TRBV11-2 with TRBJ1-2; 8 bases match TRBD1. Per germline, CDR1 SGHAT and CDR2 FQNNGV. This CDR3 has 16 residues. The V and J ends lost 1 base and 4 bases, in that order; junction bases with no gene match: 8. Written as DNA, the CDR3 is TGTGCCAGCAGCTTAGGCCCGGGACAGGCATTCTATGGCTACACCTTC. Translating gives CASSLGPGQAFYGYTF.

The J gene is TRBJ2-5, the V gene TRBV5-1; D could derive from TRBD1 or TRBD2 (5 bases each). Trimming left V 4 bases short and J 1 base short, with 14 bases between. CDR3 size: 15 residues. Germline V CDR1 and CDR2: SGHRS, YFSETQ. CDR3 DNA sequence: TGCGCCAGCAGCCTGGACGGGACGGCCCAAGAGACCCAGTACTTC. This gives the protein CASSLDGTAQETQYF.

The chain uses TRBV21-1 and TRBJ2-7. TRBV21-1 is flagged as a pseudogene. This CDR3 contains 13 residues. The CDR3 nucleotides are TGTGCCAGCAGCCACGCCAACGACTACGAGCAGTACTTC. Translating gives CASSHANDYEQYF.

V and J are TRBV28 and TRBJ1-1, with TRBD1 as a possible D gene (5 bases). The V end was cut by 6 bases, the J end by 5 bases, with 16 bases between. This CDR3 contains 14 residues. Per germline, CDR1 MDHEN and CDR2 SYDVKM. In DNA, the CDR3 is TGTGCCAGCAGGGGAAACTGGGGGGGGACTGAAGCTTTCTTT. Encoded protein: CASRGNWGGTEAFF.